These T cell receptor beta chains were read from a single sample in a study of T cell repertoires in cytomegalovirus infection. Antigen specificity for these receptors is unknown. TCRdb re-analysed the reads in MiXCR, keeping a single row per CDR3 protein. The repertoire holds about 890,000 distinct CDR3 sequences, with less than 35% as singletons. Sequenced here: cultured CD8+ T cells from PBMCs, sampled from culture after CMV antigen stimulation. Receptors were obtained from a human donor in good health (CMV status not recorded). Some clones in this sample may be carry-over from other donors' samples. Both conserved end residues are part of each CDR3. The D gene is left open where the match is weak. Clone size appears in some rows only: once, few, many, or a class for an expanded clone.

d_gene	abundance	v_gene	j_gene	CDR3nt	CDR3aa
.	.	TRBV5-1	TRBJ1-1	TGCGCCAGCAGCGCGAGGTTTTCTGAAGCTTTCTTT	CASSARFSEAFF
.	.	TRBV10-2	TRBJ1-1	TGCGCCGCGACGGGATTAGCCACTGAAGCTTTCTTT	CAATGLATEAFF
.	.	TRBV6-8	TRBJ2-1	TGTACCAGCAGTTGGGTGGGGGCTCGGGGCGACATTAACAATGAGCAGTTCTTC	CTSSWVGARGDINNEQFF
.	.	TRBV5-3	TRBJ2-1	TGTGCCAGCAGCCCCTCCGCCGGGCACGATGAGCAGTTCTTC	CASSPSAGHDEQFF
TRBD2	few	TRBV2	TRBJ2-1	TGTGCCAGCAGTGGATCGCTAGCGGGGGACTCGAGCTCCTACAATGAGCAGTTCTTC	CASSGSLAGDSSSYNEQFF
.	.	TRBV19	TRBJ1-5	TGTGCCAGTAGTATCGTTAGGGAAAGCAATCAGCCCCAGCATTTT	CASSIVRESNQPQHF
.	few	TRBV7-6	TRBJ2-7	TGTGCCAGCAGCTTCCCGGGCCACCCCTCCTACGAGCAGTACTTC	CASSFPGHPSYEQYF
TRBD1	.	TRBV7-6	TRBJ2-2	TGTCCCAGCAGCTTCTCACAGGGGATATACACCGGGGAGCTGTTTTTT	CPSSFSQGIYTGELFF
TRBD1	.	TRBV7-9	TRBJ2-2	TGTGCCAGCAGCCCTCCTGGACAGGGCCCCGGGGAGCTGTTTTTT	CASSPPGQGPGELFF
TRBD1	.	TRBV19	TRBJ1-5	TGTGCCAGTAGTATTAGGTTCCAGGGGGCTAATCAGCCCCAGCATTTT	CASSIRFQGANQPQHF
TRBD1	few	TRBV4-1	TRBJ1-1	TGCGCCAGCAGCCAAAGACAGGGGGCGATTACTGAAGCTTTCTTT	CASSQRQGAITEAFF
TRBD1	many	TRBV6-6	TRBJ1-5	TGTGCCAGCAGTAGACAGGGTGAGCGAAGCAATCAGCCCCAGCATTTT	CASSRQGERSNQPQHF
TRBD1	.	TRBV7-7	TRBJ2-1	TGTGCTAGCAGCTCCCGGGACAGGGTCGATGAGCAGTTCTTC	CASSSRDRVDEQFF
.	few	TRBV19	TRBJ1-3	TGTGCCAGTAGTGAGACAGCTGGAAACACCATATATTTT	CASSETAGNTIYF
.	.	TRBV5-6	TRBJ2-2	TGTGCCAGCACCCACAGGTCGTCCCCCGGGGAGCTGTTTTTT	CASTHRSSPGELFF
TRBD1	.	TRBV12-3/TRBV12-4	TRBJ1-5	TGTGCCAACAGGGGCGCCGAATATAGCAATCAGCCCCAGCATTTT	CANRGAEYSNQPQHF
.	few	TRBV6-5	TRBJ1-2	TGTGCCAGCAGTTACTTCGACACCCCGGGCTATGGCTACACCTTC	CASSYFDTPGYGYTF
.	.	TRBV20-1	TRBJ2-3	TGCAGTGCTAGAGATCGCGGTAGCGGCACAGATACGCAGTATTTT	CSARDRGSGTDTQYF
.	.	TRBV6-5	TRBJ2-3	TGTGCCAGCAGTTACACGGGAGTAAGGTCATCAGATACGCAGTATTTT	CASSYTGVRSSDTQYF
.	.	TRBV7-9	TRBJ1-1	TGTGCCAGCAGCTTAGCTGTCCGAAACACTGAAGCTTTCTTT	CASSLAVRNTEAFF
.	.	TRBV7-9	TRBJ2-1	TGTGCCAGCAGCTTAGTAGCGAGTAATGAGCAGTTCTTC	CASSLVASNEQFF
TRBD1	.	TRBV6-1	TRBJ1-4	TGTGCCAGCAGCTCGACCAGGGGGAATGAAAAACTGTTTTTT	CASSSTRGNEKLFF
.	few	TRBV6-2/TRBV6-3	TRBJ1-2	TGTGCCAGCAGTTACTCCCCGGACGGATCGAACTATGGCTACACCTTC	CASSYSPDGSNYGYTF
TRBD2	.	TRBV10-3	TRBJ2-1	TGTGCCATCAGTGAGCCCGGACTAGCGGGGGGAAGTGAGCAGTTCTTC	CAISEPGLAGGSEQFF
.	few	TRBV7-8	TRBJ1-4	TGTGCCAGCAGCCCCATTTCCGGGGGGCGGGAAAAACTGTTTTTT	CASSPISGGREKLFF
TRBD1	.	TRBV6-5	TRBJ2-1	TGTGCCAGCAGTCCCGAGGGGACAGATTACAATGAGCAGTTCTTC	CASSPEGTDYNEQFF
TRBD2	.	TRBV6-5	TRBJ2-2	TGTGCCAGCAGTACAGCTAGCGGGGTCACCGGGGAGCTGTTTTTT	CASSTASGVTGELFF
.	few	TRBV10-3	TRBJ2-2	TGTGCCACCCAGACGAACACCGGGGAGCTGTTTTTT	CATQTNTGELFF
.	many	TRBV7-9	TRBJ2-5	TGTGCCAGCAGCTTATCTCAAACCCGACAAGAGACCCAGTACTTC	CASSLSQTRQETQYF
TRBD2	.	TRBV11-1	TRBJ2-5	TGTGCCAGCAGCCGTCGGACTAGACAAGAGACCCAGTACTTC	CASSRRTRQETQYF
TRBD1	.	TRBV5-6	TRBJ2-5	TGTGCCAGCAGCTCTGGACAGGGGGGGACCCAGTACTTC	CASSSGQGGTQYF
.	once	TRBV20-1	TRBJ2-1	TGCAGTGCTAGAGAAAGGGACACTTACAATGAGCAGTTCTTC	CSARERDTYNEQFF
.	many	TRBV7-2	TRBJ2-5	TGTGCCAGCAGCTTAAACTGGAAAGAGACCCAGTACTTC	CASSLNWKETQYF
.	.	TRBV19	TRBJ1-1	TGTGCCAGTAGTATAGCCGGGGATAACACTGAAGCTTTCTTT	CASSIAGDNTEAFF
.	many	TRBV7-2	TRBJ2-7	TGTGCCAGCAGCTTTTTCTCCTACGAGCAGTACTTC	CASSFFSYEQYF
TRBD1	.	TRBV6-2/TRBV6-3	TRBJ2-5	TGTGCCAGCAGTTACTATCCCCTGGACAGGGAGACCCAGTACTTC	CASSYYPLDRETQYF
TRBD1	.	TRBV7-6	TRBJ2-7	TGTGCCAGCAGCGGGGACAGGCCCCGCTACGAGCAGTACTTC	CASSGDRPRYEQYF
.	few	TRBV7-3	TRBJ2-2	TGTGCCAGCAGCTTACAGTTTAAAACGGGGACGAACACCGGGGAGCTGTTTTTT	CASSLQFKTGTNTGELFF